This TCR beta chain was recorded in a study of T cells in Graves' hyperthyroidism and ophthalmopathy. Study summary: At initial diagnosis, before any treatment had begun, peripheral blood was obtained.

With 2 bases clipped from V and 5 bases from J, the junction kept 9 bases outside the gene matches. CDR1 is LGHDT, CDR2 YNNKEL, per germline (reference sequence). This CDR3 is 16 amino acids long. This clonotype was recorded many times. Orbital computed tomography, thyroid ultrasound, serum thyroxine and TRAb, and clinical symptoms together informed the diagnoses. Extraction of PBMCs used 8 to 10 ml of fresh peripheral blood. RNA transcripts were the template for amplifying TCR beta CDR3 regions. Primed by the HTBI set, a first-round RT-PCR was run on the TCR CDR3. TCRdb fed the multiplex PCR reads into MiXCR, producing one record per CDR3 protein. The table includes fewer than 350,000 distinct CDR3 sequences, 15% to 20% detected once.

The material sequenced was blood. The rearrangement links TRBV3-1 to TRBJ1-3; TRBD1 matches at 7 bases. The clonotype comes from a woman aged 45 to 65 with Graves' hyperthyroidism. In nucleotides, the CDR3 is TGTGCCAGCAGCCAATTGACAGGGAATTCTCGAAACACCATATATTTT. This codes for CASSQLTGNSRNTIYF.